This TCR beta chain was profiled in a study of blood T cell repertoires in COVID-19 (dated by TCRdb to about 2020). The study in broad terms: Samples covering the acute and convalescent phases of COVID-19 were provided by collaborators in the United States, Italy and Spain. The prospective study material was composed of cDNA or gDNA derived from T cells, B-cell-depleted T cells, or PBMCs. The dataset comprised deeply sampled blood TCRbeta repertoires from subjects exposed to, actively infected with, or recovered from COVID-19. The repertoires were released in a freely available public database intended as a resource for research on the immune response to SARS-CoV-2. The samples were drawn from the first 160 participants of the ongoing ImmuneRACE study and from over a thousand subjects provided by 6 global collaborators. Sample metadata almost always included a de-identified subject ID, COVID-19 status, age in years and sex. Where available, HLA class I and class II types were obtained from metadata supplied by the sample provider rather than from assay-based typing. Results and caveats for the whole study, not just this receptor: The amount of clinical and demographic metadata varied by source and participant and was provided uncurated.

Whole blood was collected in K2EDTA tubes by collaborating institutions according to the institutions' own protocols. For TCRbeta analysis, collaborators shipped samples in one of three forms: frozen whole blood, isolated PBMCs, or DNA extracted from either of those sample types. Comment on this clone: The target of this receptor is not known. Base qualities are not recorded, but no much larger clone differs from it by a single base.

The CDR3 runs 12 amino acids, cysteine and phenylalanine included. Only the CDR3 DNA stays, 36 bases, in frame from base 1. V loses 6 bases of germline sequence and J loses 8 bases, and the interval between the two ends is 13 bases. As encoded in the germline V gene (reference sequence), CDR1 is SEHNR while CDR2 is FQNEAQ. TCRbeta CDR3 regions were amplified from genomic DNA by means of the immunoSEQ Assay, a bias-controlled multiplex PCR. The original methods were these. The number of nucleated cells in each sample was estimated by amplification of reference gene primers within the assay. Sequence reads were collapsed and filtered to measure the absolute abundance of every unique TCRbeta CDR3 rearrangement. Productive Simpson clonality was computed per sample as the square root of Simpson's diversity index over productive rearrangements. TCRdb mirrors the immuneACCESS table, restricted to in-frame sequences. Some clones are absent from its copies; in checked studies, under half trace to an unresolved V gene, and the reason for the others is unknown. V and J calls and clone size are copied from that table; D and trimming were computed from the DNA. The sample profile shows some 200,000 clones; 88% of them were found once. The ten largest clones add up to roughly 5.5% of the sample.

The sequence links TRBV7-9 to TRBJ1-1; the D gene identity is not certain. This receptor was obtained from a middle-aged man with active or convalescent COVID-19. Sample: peripheral blood. The DNA is as follows: TGTGCCAGCAGAGAGACGGAGGAGGAAGCTTTCTTT. The translation is CASRETEEEAFF. Reference TRBV7-9 and TRBJ1-1 genes cover what lies past the CDR3, so the full variable domain is DTGVSQNPRHKITKRGQNVTFRCDPISEHNRLYWYRQTLGQGPEFLTYFQNEAQLEKSRLLSDRFSAERPKGSFSTLEIQRTEQGDSAMYLCASRETEEEAFFGQGTRLTVV.